This T cell receptor beta chain is from a study of T cell clonality in common variable immunodeficiency. Study-wide results and caveats: Patient heterogeneity in the CVID cohort limited correlations between repertoire features and clinical complications. Common variable immunodeficiency TCR beta sequences reportedly had fewer deletions and N-nucleotide insertions. TCRbeta clonality was increased in CVID versus healthy controls. Shared TCRbeta clones were fewer between CVID subjects than controls.

Produced via immunoSEQ multiplex PCR; TCRdb's table is partial and in-frame only. The sample yields about 15,000 clones, without any singletons. CDR1 is LNHDA and CDR2 is SQIVND in the germline V gene (reference sequence). Trimming shortened V by 6 bases and J by 3 bases, and 9 bases separated the two germline ends. The CDR3 is made up of 13 amino acids. Diagnosis required reduced IgG, IgA and/or IgM with specific antibody deficiency. A few counts support this clone. Its antigen is as yet unknown. The CDR3 end lies 3 residues beyond the end of the read and is filled in from the germline J gene. Sequenced input: peripheral blood mononuclear cells. The chain uses TRBV19 and TRBJ2-1; maybe TRBD1 (5 bases). The clonotype comes from a human donor with common variable immunodeficiency. The part of the CDR3 DNA that was read is TGTGCCAGTAGGGAACAGGTCTACAATGAG. Protein: CASREQVYNE. The CDR3, in full, reads CASREQVYNEQFF.